These 17 T cell receptor beta chains share one sample of origin, sequenced in a study of Graves' ophthalmopathy and Graves' hyperthyroidism. Researchers took RNA transcripts and amplified TCR beta CDR3 regions from them. After a first-round RT-PCR with HTBI primers, a second-round multiplex PCR was run. Each CDR3 protein is one row after TCRdb ran MiXCR on the multiplex PCR reads. This table holds around 400,000 distinct CDR3 sequences, about 17% found once. The sample was peripheral blood. These receptors were collected from a woman aged 18-30 years with Graves' ophthalmopathy.

This clonotype was observed many times. CDR3 protein: CASSPARTGATVGELFF. CDR3 sequence (DNA): TGTGCCAGCAGCCCCGCCCGGACAGGGGCGACGGTAGGGGAGCTGTTTTTT. The chain carries TRBV4-2 and TRBJ2-2, with 9 bases that match TRBD1. The CDR3 is made up of 17 amino acids. The germline gives CDR1 LGHNA, CDR2 YNFKEQ. Unmatched junction bases numbered 14, after V lost 4 bases and J lost 8 bases.

This clonotype has ten or more counts. This chain links TRBV28 with TRBJ2-5, with 10 bases lining up with TRBD1. The CDR3 is 14 residues long. CDR1 is MDHEN and CDR2 is SYDVKM in the germline V gene. V was clipped by 8 bases and J by 3 bases; unmatched bases: 6. CDR3 sequence (DNA): TGTGCCAGCGGGTCGACAGGGGGCGAAGAGACCCAGTACTTC. It yields the protein CASGSTGGEETQYF.

The rearrangement links TRBV6-5 to TRBJ2-7; 10 bases map to TRBD1. Unmatched junction bases numbered 7, after V lost 3 bases and J lost 5 bases. Looked up from germline, CDR1 is MNHEY and CDR2 is SVGAGI. The CDR3 sequence is 15 residues long. The CDR3 is CASSYAGTGAHEQYF. The CDR3 DNA reads TGTGCCAGCAGTTATGCGGGGACAGGGGCCCACGAGCAGTACTTC.

This clonotype was seen at least ten times. J is TRBJ1-6 and V is TRBV30; D gene ambiguous. V was cut by 3 bases and J by 7 bases, with 13 bases left in between. The germline V gene encodes CDR1 GTSNPN and CDR2 SVGIG (reference sequence). This CDR3 spans 14 amino acids. The CDR3 bases are TGTGCCTGGAGCGAGGGAAACCTGAATTCACCCCTCCACTTT. It translates to CAWSEGNLNSPLHF.

This clonotype has at least ten counts. The chain recombines TRBV6-1 with TRBJ2-7, with D perhaps TRBD1 (6 bases). The CDR3 loop spans 15 amino acids. Germline lookup yields CDR1 MNHNS and CDR2 SASEGT. V was trimmed by 7 bases and J by 3 bases, leaving 19 bases between them. The CDR3 coding sequence is TGTGCCAGCATTCCATGGGAGCACAGGGACTACGAGCAGTACTTC. This translates into CASIPWEHRDYEQYF.

At least ten counts were recorded for this clonotype. V usage is TRBV28 and J usage is TRBJ1-2, with D maybe TRBD1 (6 bases). The CDR3 runs 13 residues. V shed 6 bases and J shed 7 bases, with 15 bases lying between them. Per the germline V gene, CDR1 is MDHEN and CDR2 is SYDVKM. CDR3 residues: CASSRGGALGYTF. The CDR3 region has the DNA TGTGCCAGCAGCCGGGGGGGGGCTCTTGGCTACACCTTC.

This clonotype appeared many times. The chain combines TRBV5-1 with TRBJ2-6; 12 bases are shared with TRBD1. CDR3 length: 18 amino acids. From germline, CDR1 is SGHRS and CDR2 YFSETQ. With V trimmed by 0 bases and J by 3 bases, 4 bases remained unmatched. For the CDR3, the DNA is TGCGCCAGCAGCTTGGTTCGGGACAGGGGGCTTGGGGCCAACGTCCTGACTTTC. Protein product: CASSLVRDRGLGANVLTF.

This clonotype appeared many times. The V call is TRBV19, the J call TRBJ1-1; perhaps TRBD1 as D (5 bases). Germline-derived CDR1 and CDR2 are LNHDA and SQIVND (reference sequence). The CDR3 spans 14 residues. Trimming left V 9 bases short and J 0 bases short, with 14 bases between. CDR3 residues: CASKTGHLNTEAFF. CDR3 nucleotide sequence: TGTGCCAGCAAAACTGGACATTTGAACACTGAAGCTTTCTTT. Full variable domain (remainder filled in from reference TRBV19 and TRBJ1-1): DGGITQSPKYLFRKEGQNVTLSCEQNLNHDAMYWYRQDPGQGLRLIYYSQIVNDFQKGDIAEGYSVSREKKESFPLTVTSAQKNPTAFYLCASKTGHLNTEAFFGQGTRLTVV.

This clonotype was seen ten or more times. J is TRBJ1-6 and V is TRBV7-9; TRBD1 might be the D (6 bases). Germline V gives CDR1 SEHNR, CDR2 FQNEAQ (reference sequence). V was pared by 4 bases and J by 3 bases, with 10 bases between. The CDR3 spans 15 residues. The CDR3 DNA reads as TGTGCCAGCAGCTCTCAGGGGATCTATAATTCACCCCTCCACTTT. It yields the protein CASSSQGIYNSPLHF.

This clonotype occurred many times. V gene TRBV11-2 combines with J gene TRBJ1-1; TRBD1 matches 11 bases. The germline CDR1 and CDR2 sequences are SGHAT and FQNNGV. There are 15 residues in the CDR3. V was pared by 5 bases and J by 4 bases, with 6 bases of the junction left unmatched. The CDR3 DNA follows: TGTGCCAGCAGCGCCGGACAGGGGGCAAGCACTGAAGCTTTCTTT. Protein product: CASSAGQGASTEAFF.

This clonotype was counted ten times or more. The chain carries TRBV30 and TRBJ1-3; 9 nucleotides align to TRBD1. V gave up 0 bases and J gave up 6 bases; unmatched junction bases: 6. This CDR3 region has 15 residues. The V gene's germline CDR1 is GTSNPN and CDR2 SVGIG (reference sequence). The CDR3 spells CAWSVLGTGINTIYF. CDR3 nucleotide sequence: TGTGCCTGGAGTGTCCTCGGGACAGGGATAAACACCATATATTTT.

This clonotype was recorded at least ten times. The chain has TRBV7-2 and TRBJ1-1; 7 bases match TRBD1. J lost 4 bases, V lost 5 bases, and 10 bases had no gene match. CDR3 length: 15 residues. Per germline, CDR1 SGHTA and CDR2 FQGNSA. Written as DNA, the CDR3 is TGTGCCAGCAGCGTCCGACAGGGAAGTTCCACTGAAGCTTTCTTT. Protein: CASSVRQGSSTEAFF.

This clonotype was counted at least ten times. The rearrangement joins TRBV28 to TRBJ2-5; possibly TRBD1 for D (5 bases). Trimming pared 2 bases from V and 4 bases from J, leaving 17 bases between. The CDR3 is 16 residues long. Germline values: CDR1 MDHEN, CDR2 SYDVKM. The CDR3 reads CASSLRQGVLGETQYF. CDR3 sequence (DNA): TGTGCCAGCAGTTTACGACAAGGGGTCCTAGGAGAGACCCAGTACTTC.

The V gene is TRBV18, the J gene TRBJ1-1; possible D gene TRBD1, 5 bases. CDR3 size: 15 residues. The germline CDR1 and CDR2 sequences are KGHSH and LQKENI. V was clipped by 3 bases and J by 0 bases, with 11 bases between them. The DNA for the CDR3 is TGTGCCAGCTCACCGAGGGACGGATTGAACACTGAAGCTTTCTTT. As protein: CASSPRDGLNTEAFF.

This clonotype was observed a single time. The V and J genes are TRBV3-1 and TRBJ2-7; 7 positions match TRBD1. The length of the CDR3 is 14 residues. V lost 3 bases, J lost 3 bases, and 5 bases stayed unmatched. The V gene's germline CDR1 is LGHDT and CDR2 YNNKEL (reference sequence). DNA of the CDR3: TGTGCCAGCAGCCAGACAGGGTATTACTACGAGCAGTACTTC. Its translation: CASSQTGYYYEQYF.

This clonotype was picked up many times. The chain has TRBV7-2 and TRBJ2-5, with D perhaps TRBD1 or TRBD2 (5 bases each). Germline V gene sequence: CDR1 SGHTA, CDR2 FQGNSA. The CDR3 is 14 amino acids. Trimming stripped 4 bases from V and 9 bases from J, with 18 bases between. The CDR3 loop reads CASSSSPGLGAQYF. CDR3 DNA sequence: TGTGCCAGCAGCTCTAGCCCTGGCCTAGGGGCCCAGTACTTC.

The table lists this clonotype with many counts. The chain carries TRBV7-2 and TRBJ2-7; unclear D gene. Between the trimmed V and J ends, which lost 1 base and 3 bases, there was a span of 10 bases. The CDR3 sequence is 14 residues long. Germline CDR1 SGHTA, CDR2 FQGNSA. CDR3 DNA: TGTGCCAGCAGCTTAGAGTTGGTGGGCTACGAGCAGTACTTC. This codes for CASSLELVGYEQYF.